These 25 T cell receptor beta chains came from one sample sequenced in a study of shared T cell receptors in the human thymus. The data were produced by immunoSEQ multiplex PCR, yet TCRdb's version contains in-frame clones alone and is incomplete. The data hold hundreds of thousands of clones, with over 75% observed a single time. The data also belong to a second study, concerning human thymus T cells.

Sample: thymocytes. These receptors were taken from a boy younger than two with a congenital heart defect.

V and J are TRBV7-9 and TRBJ2-7; 13 bases agree with TRBD2. This CDR3 is 18 amino acids long. The V and J ends lost 5 bases and 0 bases, in that order; junction bases with no gene match: 10. Germline lookup yields CDR1 SEHNR and CDR2 FQNEAQ (reference sequence). The CDR3 nucleotides read TGTGCCAGCAGCCAGAACGGGACTAGCGGGATCTTCTCCTACGAGCAGTACTTC. It translates to CASSQNGTSGIFSYEQYF.

The rearrangement links TRBV9 to TRBJ2-7; TRBD1 might be the D (5 bases). The CDR3 contains 13 residues. The germline CDR1 and CDR2 sequences are SGDLS and YYNGEE. V lost 4 bases and J lost 0, with 8 bases in between. The CDR3 DNA sequence: TGTGCCAGCAGCTCCGGACACTCCTACGAGCAGTACTTC. Protein product: CASSSGHSYEQYF.

CDR3 sequence reads: CSVADRGLGTEAFF. The CDR3 DNA reads as TGCAGCGTTGCGGACAGGGGGCTGGGGACTGAAGCTTTCTTT. V and J are TRBV29-1 and TRBJ1-1; 11 positions agree with TRBD1. Germline loops: CDR1 SQVTM, CDR2 ANQGSEA. There are 14 residues in the CDR3. Trimming at V came to 4 bases and at J to 5 bases, leaving 6 bases not matched to a gene.

The chain is built from TRBV7-9 and TRBJ2-1; no definite D call. Between the trimmed V and J ends, which lost 3 bases and 7 bases, there was a span of 25 bases. Germline lookup yields CDR1 SEHNR and CDR2 FQNEAQ (reference sequence). The CDR3 runs to 18 residues. This CDR3 reads CASSFYAAFQITGNEQFF. DNA for the CDR3: TGTGCCAGCAGCTTTTATGCGGCATTTCAAATCACTGGGAATGAGCAGTTCTTC.

With regard to this clone: A junction boundary mismatches the germline segment, possibly from a read error. The genes are TRBV23-1 and TRBJ2-5, with D possibly TRBD1 on 6 matching bases. TRBV23-1 is an open reading frame, and its role is uncertain. This CDR3 has 16 amino acids. The CDR3 here is CASSRGRGRKQGTQYF. CDR3 DNA: TGCGCCAGCAGTCGGGGCAGGGGCCGTAAGCAAGGGACCCAGTACTTC.

The chain joins TRBV5-1 to TRBJ1-2; 10 bases line up with TRBD1. This CDR3 has 14 amino acids. Germline loops: CDR1 SGHRS, CDR2 YFSETQ. J was trimmed by 5 bases and V by 2 bases; bases with no gene match: 3. The chain's CDR3 is CASSFEGQGYGYTF. CDR3 sequence (DNA): TGCGCCAGCAGCTTTGAGGGACAGGGGTATGGCTACACCTTC.

The chain uses TRBV30 and TRBJ1-3; D may be TRBD1 (6 bases). Per germline, CDR1 GTSNPN and CDR2 SVGIG (reference sequence). Trimming took off 5 bases at V and 4 bases at J, with 15 bases between the two ends. This CDR3 spans 14 amino acids. CDR3 protein: CAWFLTGSGNTIYF. The DNA for the CDR3 is TGTGCCTGGTTCCTCACAGGGTCGGGAAACACCATATATTTT.

The V gene is TRBV19, the J gene TRBJ2-7; 11 bases are shared with TRBD2. V gave up 3 bases and J gave up 2 bases; unmatched junction bases: 9. Looked up from germline, CDR1 is LNHDA and CDR2 is SQIVND (reference sequence). The CDR3 runs to 17 residues. CDR3 sequence: CASSIRIAGGDAYEQYF. CDR3 in DNA: TGTGCCAGTAGTATCCGAATAGCGGGAGGGGACGCCTACGAGCAGTACTTC.

The V call is TRBV19, the J call TRBJ1-1; TRBD1 aligns across 9 bases. Unmatched junction bases numbered 7, after V lost 7 bases and J lost 4 bases. Germline lookup yields CDR1 LNHDA and CDR2 SQIVND (reference sequence). There are 14 residues in the CDR3. The DNA of the CDR3 is TGTGCCAGTACCCGGACAGGGGAGGGCACTGAAGCTTTCTTT. Translation: CASTRTGEGTEAFF.

This clone has a single count. The V call is TRBV4-1, the J call TRBJ2-1, with 7 bases that match TRBD2. This CDR3 is 16 amino acids long. V trimming: 4 bases; J trimming: 0 bases; junction bases outside the gene matches: 6. Germline V lookup: CDR1 MGHRA, CDR2 YSYEKL. The CDR3 DNA reads as TGCGCCAGCAGCCCACCCCTAGCGGACTCCTACAATGAGCAGTTCTTC. Translated: CASSPPLADSYNEQFF.

The chain has TRBV7-9 and TRBJ1-1; D is unresolved. Germline CDR1 is SEHNR and CDR2 is FQNEAQ (reference sequence). The CDR3 is 16 amino acids. With 5 bases removed from V and 1 base from J, the gap between germline ends came to 17 bases. CDR3 protein: CASSGGPTVGNTEAFF. For the CDR3, the DNA is TGTGCCAGCAGCGGAGGTCCTACTGTAGGGAACACTGAAGCTTTCTTT.

The V call is TRBV29-1, the J call TRBJ2-5, with 10 bases identical to TRBD1. The CDR3 totals 14 residues. Germline CDR1 SQVTM, CDR2 ANQGSEA. V was pared by 3 bases and J by 4 bases, with 5 bases of the junction left unmatched. This CDR3 reads CSVDGQGVGETQYF. The DNA of the CDR3 is TGCAGCGTTGACGGACAGGGGGTGGGAGAGACCCAGTACTTC. Combining the CDR3 with reference TRBV29-1 and TRBJ2-5 gives the whole variable domain SAVISQKPSRDICQRGTSLTIQCQVDSQVTMMFWYRQQPGQSLTLIATANQGSEATYESGFVIDKFPISRPNLTFSTLTVSNMSPEDSSIYLCSVDGQGVGETQYFGPGTRLLVL.

This chain joins TRBV10-3 and TRBJ2-2, with TRBD1 as a possible D gene (5 bases). V shed 5 bases and J shed 9 bases, with 22 bases lying between them. The germline V gene has CDR1 ENHRY and CDR2 SYGVKD. The length of the CDR3 is 16 residues. The CDR3 protein is CAISRRSGATLRELFF. The CDR3 region has the DNA TGTGCCATCAGTAGGCGGAGTGGGGCTACACTCAGGGAGCTGTTTTTT.

The chain is built from TRBV5-4 and TRBJ2-1; the match to TRBD2 covers 9 bases. This CDR3 contains 16 residues. The germline CDR1 and CDR2 sequences are SGHNT and YYREEE (reference sequence). Trimming at V came to 1 base and at J to 3 bases, leaving 5 bases not matched to a gene. The CDR3 DNA is TGTGCCAGCAGCTTGTCCCTAGCGGGGCGCTACAATGAGCAGTTCTTC. Translated: CASSLSLAGRYNEQFF.

With regard to this clone: The same CDR3 is also encoded by other DNA sequences in this sample. This chain uses TRBV7-2 with TRBJ2-7; 11 positions match TRBD2. With 5 bases clipped from V and 3 bases from J, the junction kept 6 bases outside the gene matches. CDR1 and CDR2 from the germline V gene are SGHTA and FQGNSA. This CDR3 spans 15 amino acids. CDR3 region: CASSPRTSGYYEQYF. The CDR3 DNA sequence: TGTGCCAGCAGCCCCAGGACTAGCGGGTACTACGAGCAGTACTTC.

The V and J genes are TRBV5-6 and TRBJ2-5, with 9 bases identical to TRBD2. Germline V gene sequence: CDR1 SGHDT, CDR2 YYEEEE. V lost 4 bases to trimming and J lost 5 bases; unmatched junction nucleotides: 12. The CDR3 consists of 16 residues. CDR3 region: CASSKAGREGVETQYF. For the CDR3, the DNA is TGTGCCAGCAGCAAGGCGGGGCGGGAGGGCGTCGAGACCCAGTACTTC. Supplemented by reference TRBV5-6 and TRBJ2-5, the full variable domain reads DAGVTQSPTHLIKTRGQQVTLRCSPKSGHDTVSWYQQALGQGPQFIFQYYEEEERQRGNFPDRFSGHQFPNYSSELNVNALLLGDSALYLCASSKAGREGVETQYFGPGTRLLVL.

The V and J genes are TRBV7-2 and TRBJ2-7, with 9 bases fitting TRBD1. Trimming took 0 bases from V and 4 from J; bases not matched to a gene: 4. Germline loops: CDR1 SGHTA, CDR2 FQGNSA. The CDR3 is made up of 15 amino acids. DNA of the CDR3: TGTGCCAGCAGCTTAGCTCGCGACAGGGGGTACGAGCAGTACTTC. Residues: CASSLARDRGYEQYF.

CDR3 bases: TGTGCCAGCAGCCGGACAGGGAAAGAGACCCAGTACTTC. Protein: CASSRTGKETQYF. The rearrangement links TRBV5-4 to TRBJ2-5; 8 bases fit TRBD1. This CDR3 has 13 amino acids. Germline CDR1 reads SGHNT; CDR2 reads YYREEE (reference sequence). J lost 3 bases, V lost 4 bases, and 2 bases had no gene match.

The sample holds one count of this clone. The V and J genes are TRBV29-1 and TRBJ2-1; the match to TRBD2 covers 11 bases. Per the germline V gene, CDR1 is SQVTM and CDR2 is ANQGSEA. This CDR3 contains 14 residues. V lost 3 bases and J lost 4; bases outside the gene matches: 2. The CDR3: CSVETSGDYNEQFF. For the CDR3, the DNA is TGCAGCGTTGAGACTAGCGGGGATTACAATGAGCAGTTCTTC.

The J gene is TRBJ1-2, the V gene TRBV4-1; D is possibly TRBD1 (6 bases). Germline V gene data show CDR1 as MGHRA and CDR2 as YSYEKL. The CDR3 has 15 amino acids. V dropped 0 bases and J dropped 7 bases, with 15 bases sitting between them. CDR3 in DNA: TGCGCCAGCAGCCAAGATATCGGGGGGGCGAGTGGCTACACCTTC. It translates to CASSQDIGGASGYTF.

V usage is TRBV5-1 and J usage is TRBJ2-7; D possibly corresponds to TRBD2 (5 bases). Germline CDR1 is SGHRS and CDR2 is YFSETQ. The CDR3 consists of 14 residues. V lost 0 bases and J lost 3, with 10 bases in between. This CDR3 is CASSLERLYYEQYF. The CDR3 region has the DNA TGCGCCAGCAGCTTGGAGCGGTTATACTACGAGCAGTACTTC.

The chain combines TRBV19 with TRBJ1-2; D gene uncertain. CDR1 and CDR2 from the germline V gene are LNHDA and SQIVND (reference sequence). With 4 bases removed from V and 4 bases from J, the gap between germline ends came to 7 bases. The CDR3 loop spans 12 amino acids. The CDR3 sequence: CASSTHPYGYTF. CDR3 nucleotides: TGTGCCAGTAGTACACATCCCTATGGCTACACCTTC.

The gene calls are TRBV7-6 and TRBJ1-4; D might be TRBD1 (5 bases). V gave up 5 bases and J gave up 0 bases, with 16 bases separating them. The CDR3 is 17 residues long. Germline V lookup: CDR1 SGHVS, CDR2 FNYEAQ. This CDR3 is CASSPFWTPTTNEKLFF. The CDR3 DNA follows: TGTGCCAGCAGCCCTTTTTGGACACCCACAACTAATGAAAAACTGTTTTTT.

The V gene is TRBV7-7, the J gene TRBJ2-1; 7 positions agree with TRBD1. Per germline, CDR1 SSHAT and CDR2 FNYEAQ (reference sequence). The CDR3 spans 14 residues. V was pared by 5 bases and J by 9 bases, with 10 bases of the junction left unmatched. CDR3 bases: TGTGCCAGCAGCCCTCGACAGGGCGAAGGTGAGCAGTTCTTC. Translation: CASSPRQGEGEQFF.

The chain couples TRBV28 to TRBJ2-3; no firm D call. V shed 6 bases and J shed 6 bases, with 10 bases lying between them. The CDR3 loop spans 12 amino acids. CDR1 and CDR2 from the germline V gene are MDHEN and SYDVKM. The CDR3 spells CASSTTGDTQYF. The CDR3 region has the DNA TGTGCCAGCAGCACAACCGGGGATACGCAGTATTTT.